A selection of T cell receptor beta chains follows, all from one sample in a study of identical twins. MiXCR, applied by TCRdb to the 5' RACE reads, yields one record per CDR3 protein. The sample shows some 500,000 distinct CDR3 sequences, approximately 15% of them seen only once. These data are also associated with another study on yellow fever vaccine responses in identical twins.

The sequencing input was CD4+ T cells sorted from blood. These TCRs come from a woman aged 18-29 years in good health. The CDR3 runs from the conserved cysteine through the conserved F or W. A D gene is named only where the DNA matches it firmly. Some rows mark clone size as missing; the rest say once, few, many or name a class of expanded clone.

.	TRBV20-1	.	TRBJ2-7	CSATRAAYEQYF	TGCAGTGCCACCAGGGCTGCCTACGAGCAGTACTTC
TRBD2	TRBV9	few	TRBJ2-3	CASSVRGGTDTQYF	TGTGCCAGCAGCGTACGGGGAGGGACAGATACGCAGTATTTT
.	TRBV4-3	few	TRBJ2-1	CASSQSQTGQREQFF	TGCGCCAGCAGCCAAAGCCAAACAGGGCAGCGCGAGCAGTTCTTC
.	TRBV28	.	TRBJ2-7	CASSFGASRYEQYF	TGTGCCAGCAGTTTTGGGGCCTCGCGTTACGAGCAGTACTTC
TRBD1	TRBV28	few	TRBJ2-3	CASSPGQGDFGTDTQYF	TGTGCCAGCAGTCCGGGACAGGGTGATTTTGGCACAGATACGCAGTATTTT
.	TRBV28	.	TRBJ2-5	CASSFGRKGETQYF	TGTGCCAGCAGTTTCGGGAGAAAAGGAGAGACCCAGTACTTC
.	TRBV7-2	.	TRBJ2-2	CASSLLGLITGELFF	TGTGCCAGCAGCTTACTTGGATTAATCACCGGGGAGCTGTTTTTT
TRBD1	TRBV12-3/TRBV12-4	few	TRBJ2-3	CASSTGQALGDTQYF	TGTGCCAGCAGTACCGGACAGGCCTTGGGGGATACGCAGTATTTT
.	TRBV12-3/TRBV12-4	.	TRBJ2-5	CASTGSGETQYF	TGTGCCAGTACAGGGTCGGGGGAGACCCAGTACTTC
.	TRBV15	.	TRBJ2-7	CATSIIDRRPSYEQYF	TGTGCCACCAGCATCATCGACAGGCGACCCTCCTACGAGCAGTACTTC
TRBD2	TRBV6-5	few	TRBJ2-1	CASSSLAAHSYNEQFF	TGTGCCAGCAGTTCACTAGCGGCGCACTCCTACAATGAGCAGTTCTTC
TRBD1	TRBV3-1	few	TRBJ1-5	CASSWTGTQPQHF	TGTGCCAGCAGCTGGACAGGGACTCAGCCCCAGCATTTT
TRBD1	TRBV27	.	TRBJ2-3	CASSPRQGRGPRNTQYF	TGTGCCAGCAGTCCACGACAGGGTCGGGGACCCCGGAATACGCAGTATTTT
.	TRBV7-3	.	TRBJ2-1	CASSPYLDNEQFF	TGTGCCAGCAGCCCTTACTTAGACAATGAGCAGTTCTTC
.	TRBV7-2	few	TRBJ1-5	CASSLAGARNQPQHF	TGTGCCAGCAGCTTAGCGGGGGCCCGAAATCAGCCCCAGCATTTT
.	TRBV5-1	.	TRBJ2-5	CASSLALREETQYF	TGCGCCAGCAGCTTGGCCCTACGAGAAGAGACCCAGTACTTC